This paragraph reports one T cell receptor (beta chain). The sample comes from a study of blood T cell repertoires in COVID-19. Study as a whole: Spain, Italy and the United States supplied samples that represented acute and convalescent COVID-19. T cells, B-cell-depleted T cells, or PBMCs supplied cDNA or gDNA.

In the authors' workflow: The assay estimated nucleated cells by amplifying reference gene primers. Libraries were prepared by immunoSEQ multiplex PCR; TCRdb keeps only in-frame clonotypes and omits some of them. The D gene and trimming were derived from the DNA, and the V and J assignments and clone size from that table. The table lists a few hundred thousand clones, 89% of them singletons. The sample comprised peripheral blood. This sequence was found in a woman in her forties who had recovered from COVID-19.

CDR3 nucleotides: TGCGCCAGCAGCTTGCCTGGAGGAGAAAAACTGTTTTTT. Amino acid sequence: CASSLPGGEKLFF. The chain has TRBV5-1 and TRBJ1-4; no reliable D call. With 1 base removed from V and 8 bases from J, the gap between germline ends came to 9 bases. Germline-derived CDR1 and CDR2 are SGHRS and YFSETQ. The CDR3 is 13 amino acids.